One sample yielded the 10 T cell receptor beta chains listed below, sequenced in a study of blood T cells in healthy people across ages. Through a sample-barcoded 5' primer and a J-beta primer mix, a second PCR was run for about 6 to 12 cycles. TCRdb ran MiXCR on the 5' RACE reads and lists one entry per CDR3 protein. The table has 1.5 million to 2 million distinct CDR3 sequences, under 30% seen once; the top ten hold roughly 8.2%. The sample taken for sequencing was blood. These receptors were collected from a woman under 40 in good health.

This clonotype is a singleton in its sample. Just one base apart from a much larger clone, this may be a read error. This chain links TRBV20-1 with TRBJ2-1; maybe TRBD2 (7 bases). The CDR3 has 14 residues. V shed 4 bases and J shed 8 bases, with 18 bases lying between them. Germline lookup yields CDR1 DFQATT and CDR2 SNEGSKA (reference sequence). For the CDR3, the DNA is TGCAGTGCTATTCACGCCGAGGGGGGGGATGAGCAGTTCTTC. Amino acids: CSAIHAEGGDEQFF.

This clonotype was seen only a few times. CDR3 protein: CSARIDRAVSSGAYEQYF. CDR3 coding DNA: TGCAGTGCTAGGATCGACAGGGCAGTGAGTAGCGGAGCATACGAGCAGTACTTC. The chain is built from TRBV20-1 and TRBJ2-7; the D gene is possibly TRBD1 (7 bases). The CDR3 spans 18 residues. Germline-derived CDR1 and CDR2 are DFQATT and SNEGSKA (reference sequence). Trimming cost V 3 bases and J 4 bases, with 28 bases left between them.

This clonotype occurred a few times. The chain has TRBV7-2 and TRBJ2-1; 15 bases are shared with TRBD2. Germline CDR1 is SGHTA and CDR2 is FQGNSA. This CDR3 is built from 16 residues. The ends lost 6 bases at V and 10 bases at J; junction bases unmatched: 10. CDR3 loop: CASRWTSGRAAGEQFF. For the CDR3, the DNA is TGTGCCAGCAGGTGGACTAGCGGGAGGGCCGCGGGCGAGCAGTTCTTC.

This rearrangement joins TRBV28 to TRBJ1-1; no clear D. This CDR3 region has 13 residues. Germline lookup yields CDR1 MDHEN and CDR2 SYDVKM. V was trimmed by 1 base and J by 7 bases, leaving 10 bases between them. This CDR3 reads CASSLSQANEAFF. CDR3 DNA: TGTGCCAGCAGTTTATCCCAGGCTAATGAAGCTTTCTTT. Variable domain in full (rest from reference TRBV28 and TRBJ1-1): DVKVTQSSRYLVKRTGEKVFLECVQDMDHENMFWYRQDPGLGLRLIYFSYDVKMKEKGDIPEGYSVSREKKERFSLILESASTNQTSMYLCASSLSQANEAFFGQGTRLTVV.

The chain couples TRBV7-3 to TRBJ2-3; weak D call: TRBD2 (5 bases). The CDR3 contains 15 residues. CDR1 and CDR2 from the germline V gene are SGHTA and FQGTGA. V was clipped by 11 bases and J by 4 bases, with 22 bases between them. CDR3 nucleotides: TGTGCCGGAGATAGGACTCCTCATACCGCAGATACGCAGTATTTT. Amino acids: CAGDRTPHTADTQYF.

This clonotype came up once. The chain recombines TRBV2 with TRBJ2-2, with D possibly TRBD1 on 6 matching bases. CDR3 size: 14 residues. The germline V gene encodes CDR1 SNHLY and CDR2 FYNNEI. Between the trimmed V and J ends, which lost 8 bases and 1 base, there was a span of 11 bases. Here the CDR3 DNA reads TGTGCCAGCCAAGGGGGTCTGAACACCGGGGAGCTGTTTTTT. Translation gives CASQGGLNTGELFF.

The CDR3 DNA is TGTGCCAGCAGTTTTCTCTACAGGGGCACTAATGAAAAACTGTTTTTT. Protein product: CASSFLYRGTNEKLFF. The gene calls are TRBV28 and TRBJ1-4, with 7 bases fitting TRBD1. The CDR3 spans 16 residues. V dropped 3 bases and J dropped 2; count of bases not matched to a gene: 6. The V gene's germline CDR1 is MDHEN and CDR2 SYDVKM.

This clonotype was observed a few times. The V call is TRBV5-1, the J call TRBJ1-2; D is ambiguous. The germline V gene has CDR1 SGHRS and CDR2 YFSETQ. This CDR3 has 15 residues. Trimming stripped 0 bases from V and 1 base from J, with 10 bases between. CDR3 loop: CASSLGPAVNYGYTF. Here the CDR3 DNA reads TGCGCCAGCAGCTTGGGGCCAGCAGTTAACTATGGCTACACCTTC.

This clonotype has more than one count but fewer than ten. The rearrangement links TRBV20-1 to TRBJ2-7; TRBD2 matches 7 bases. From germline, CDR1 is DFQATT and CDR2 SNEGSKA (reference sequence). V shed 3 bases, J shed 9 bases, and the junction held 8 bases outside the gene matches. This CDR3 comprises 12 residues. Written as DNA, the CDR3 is TGCAGTGCTAGGAAGTCCGCTAGCGGGCAGTACTTC. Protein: CSARKSASGQYF.

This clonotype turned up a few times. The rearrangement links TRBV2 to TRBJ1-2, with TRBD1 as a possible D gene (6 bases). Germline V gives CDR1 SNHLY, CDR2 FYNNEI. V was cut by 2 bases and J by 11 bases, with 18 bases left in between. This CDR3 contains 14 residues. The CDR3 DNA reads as TGTGCCAGCAGTGAATCGGGGGGGGCGCGCGGTTACACCTTC. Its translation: CASSESGGARGYTF.